These 10 T cell receptor beta chains were all obtained from the same sample, sequenced in a study of cytomegalovirus exposure and HLA in healthy donors. The PCR ran on 60 Vbeta and 13 Jbeta primers. The table came from immunoSEQ multiplex PCR; TCRdb's copy has only in-frame clones and leaves some out. This sample yields tens of thousands of clones, of which 78% are seen a single time; over 4.5% belongs to the top ten. What was sequenced was PBMCs. Every receptor here comes from a young man in good health and CMV-seropositive.

This rearrangement joins TRBV4-1 to TRBJ2-7; the match to TRBD2 covers 13 bases. V gave up 3 bases and J gave up 6 bases; unmatched junction bases: 11. Looked up from germline, CDR1 is MGHRA and CDR2 is YSYEKL. The CDR3 length is 17 residues. The CDR3 sequence is CASSQTGTSGTETEQYF. The DNA for the CDR3 is TGCGCCAGCAGCCAGACCGGGACTAGCGGGACGGAAACCGAGCAGTACTTC.

The chain links TRBV4-1 to TRBJ1-2; TRBD1 matches 8 bases. V was clipped by 2 bases and J by 6 bases; unmatched bases: 11. Germline-derived CDR1 and CDR2 are MGHRA and YSYEKL. This CDR3 contains 16 residues. The CDR3 bases are TGCGCCAGCAGCCAAATGTCCGCCGACAGGGGCAATGGCTACACCTTC. Translation: CASSQMSADRGNGYTF.

The chain recombines TRBV6-5 with TRBJ1-1, with D possibly TRBD1 on 6 matching bases. CDR1 is MNHEY, CDR2 SVGAGI, per germline. V was shortened by 2 bases and J by 3 bases, with 13 bases between the two germline ends. This CDR3 contains 15 residues. This chain's CDR3 is CASSYEGGYDTEAFF. CDR3 in DNA: TGTGCCAGCAGTTACGAGGGGGGGTACGACACTGAAGCTTTCTTT.

The chain carries TRBV28 and TRBJ2-5; D remains unclear. Germline-derived CDR1 and CDR2 are MDHEN and SYDVKM. Between the trimmed V and J ends, which lost 1 base and 4 bases, there was a span of 7 bases. CDR3 length: 13 amino acids. In DNA form, the CDR3 reads TGTGCCAGCAGTTTATTACCCGGAGAGACCCAGTACTTC. This gives the protein CASSLLPGETQYF.

The chain is built from TRBV4-1 and TRBJ2-7, with 8 bases identical to TRBD2. This CDR3 region has 17 residues. V was pared by 0 bases and J by 5 bases, with 12 bases of the junction left unmatched. From germline, CDR1 is MGHRA and CDR2 YSYEKL. The CDR3: CASSQEGWAGGRNEQYF. The CDR3 bases are TGCGCCAGCAGCCAAGAGGGGTGGGCGGGAGGTCGCAACGAGCAGTACTTC.

V is TRBV29-1 and J is TRBJ2-3; D is perhaps TRBD1 (5 bases). In germline, CDR1 is SQVTM, CDR2 ANQGSEA. The CDR3 is 14 residues long. The ends were cut back, 7 bases at V and 1 base at J, with 15 bases in the middle. CDR3 protein: CSATTATGTDTQYF. The CDR3, as DNA: TGCAGCGCTACTACCGCGACAGGCACAGATACGCAGTATTTT.

The chain is built from TRBV5-6 and TRBJ2-5; 7 bases map to TRBD1. Losses at the gene ends were 0 bases for V and 1 base for J; bases not matched to a gene: 0. This CDR3 comprises 14 residues. Germline CDR1 reads SGHDT; CDR2 reads YYEEEE. CDR3 nucleotide sequence: TGTGCCAGCAGCTTGGGGACAGGCCAAGAGACCCAGTACTTC. Translating gives CASSLGTGQETQYF.

The rearrangement joins TRBV6-7 to TRBJ2-7; 10 positions agree with TRBD2. TRBV6-7 is annotated as an ORF whose role is uncertain. This CDR3 region has 14 residues. After removal of 6 bases from V and 3 bases from J, the junction contained 5 bases not matched to a gene. The CDR3 bases are TGTGCCAGCAGCCGAGCGGGAGGGGGCTACGAGCAGTACTTC. This translates into CASSRAGGGYEQYF.

V is TRBV15 and J is TRBJ1-2, with D hard to call. CDR1 is LNHNV, CDR2 YYDKDF, per germline (reference sequence). This CDR3 comprises 12 residues. Trimming removed 3 bases from V and 8 bases from J, with 10 bases in between. CDR3 protein: CATSRGAWGYTF. The CDR3 DNA follows: TGTGCCACCAGCAGGGGAGCCTGGGGCTACACCTTC.

V is TRBV10-1 and J is TRBJ2-1; TRBD2 matches 10 bases. This CDR3 has 14 residues. Germline trimming cut 3 bases from V and 9 bases from J; bases unmatched to any gene: 5. The germline gives CDR1 WNHNN, CDR2 SYGVQD (reference sequence). The CDR3 reads CASSEAGGPIEQFF. As DNA, the CDR3 is TGCGCCAGCAGTGAAGCGGGAGGGCCTATTGAGCAGTTCTTC.